Listed below are T cell receptor beta chains from one sample, sequenced in a study of response to subunit inactivated influenza vaccine. Each CDR3 protein is one row after TCRdb ran MiXCR on the RT-PCR reads. The sample contains 800,000 or so distinct CDR3 sequences, around 21% of which appear only once. Here the sequenced sample was PBMCs from blood, taken around 5 days after vaccination. Receptors were obtained from a man over 45 who received an inactivated influenza vaccine. Both conserved end residues are part of each CDR3. D genes are given only for firm matches. Clone sizes are given selectively: once, few, many, or a class where the clone is expanded.

D	size	V	J	DNA	CDR3
NA	NA	TRBV28	TRBJ2-1	TGTGCCAGCAGTACCCCGGGACGCAACTACAATGAGCAGTTCTTC	CASSTPGRNYNEQFF
NA	NA	TRBV15	TRBJ1-5	TGTGCCACCAGCAGAGCGAGGACGGGGTATCAGCCCCAGCATTTT	CATSRARTGYQPQHF
TRBD2	few	TRBV24-1	TRBJ2-1	TGTGCCACCTCGGGGGAGGGCTCGAGCTCCTACAATGAGCAGTTCTTC	CATSGEGSSSYNEQFF
NA	NA	TRBV6-1	TRBJ1-4	TGTGCCAGCAGTCTTAGACAGGAAACTGCCCCAAAACTGTTTTTT	CASSLRQETAPKLFF
TRBD2	many	TRBV18	TRBJ2-7	TGTGCCAGCTCACCGGCGGGAGCCCACGAGCAGTACTTC	CASSPAGAHEQYF
NA	NA	TRBV9	TRBJ2-2	TGTGCCAGCAGCGTACAACAGGGAAGGGCCGGGGAGCTGTTTTTT	CASSVQQGRAGELFF
TRBD1	few	TRBV27	TRBJ2-7	TGTGCCAGCAGCAGGGGGCGAGGTGAGCAGTACTTC	CASSRGRGEQYF
TRBD2	NA	TRBV20-1	TRBJ2-6	TGCAGTGCCTGGACTAGCGGTCGCTCTGGGGCCAACGTCCTGACTTTC	CSAWTSGRSGANVLTF
NA	NA	TRBV7-2	TRBJ1-2	TGTGCCAGCAGCTTAGCGCTGTCAGCGCACTATGGCTACACCTTC	CASSLALSAHYGYTF
NA	NA	TRBV12-3/TRBV12-4	TRBJ2-2	TGTGCCAGCACCCAGGGGTGGCAGGGCGGCACCGGGGAGCTGTTTTTT	CASTQGWQGGTGELFF
TRBD2	NA	TRBV4-1	TRBJ2-3	TGCGCCAGCAGCCAGGTTCTAGCGGGAGTTGTAGATACGCAGTATTTT	CASSQVLAGVVDTQYF
NA	few	TRBV4-2	TRBJ2-5	TGTGCCAGCAGCATCTTAGGTGCCCACCAAGAGACCCAGTACTTC	CASSILGAHQETQYF
TRBD2	NA	TRBV7-9	TRBJ2-5	TGTGCCAGCAGCTCGTGGACTAGCGGGGGGCCCCAAGAGACCCAGTACTTC	CASSSWTSGGPQETQYF
NA	NA	TRBV7-9	TRBJ2-3	TGTGCCGGGGACCTAGTGTATACGCAGTATTTT	CAGDLVYTQYF
TRBD2	NA	TRBV29-1	TRBJ2-1	TGCTCGACAGCGGGAGGGTCTTCCTACAATGAGCAGTTCTTC	CSTAGGSSYNEQFF
NA	NA	TRBV4-3	TRBJ2-1	TGCGCCAGCAGCCAAGGAGTGGACAATGAGCAGTTCTTC	CASSQGVDNEQFF
NA	many	TRBV30	TRBJ2-7	TGTGCCTGGAACGAACAGACGGGGAACGAGCAGTACTTC	CAWNEQTGNEQYF
TRBD1	NA	TRBV12-3/TRBV12-4	TRBJ1-2	TGTGCCAGCAGTATCTCGGACAGGGTGGGCAACTATGGCTACACCTTC	CASSISDRVGNYGYTF
NA	once	TRBV5-6	TRBJ1-2	TGTGCCAGCAGCAGCGATCTGCAGGGCTACACCTTC	CASSSDLQGYTF
TRBD1	many	TRBV12-3/TRBV12-4	TRBJ2-7	TGTGCCAGCGGGACAGGGTGGTACGAGCAGTACTTC	CASGTGWYEQYF
TRBD1	NA	TRBV30	TRBJ2-7	TGTGCCTGGAGTAGGGACAGTTCCTACGAGCAGTACTTC	CAWSRDSSYEQYF
NA	NA	TRBV7-9	TRBJ2-2	TGTGTCGTGGGAACCGGGGAGCTGTTTTTT	CVVGTGELFF